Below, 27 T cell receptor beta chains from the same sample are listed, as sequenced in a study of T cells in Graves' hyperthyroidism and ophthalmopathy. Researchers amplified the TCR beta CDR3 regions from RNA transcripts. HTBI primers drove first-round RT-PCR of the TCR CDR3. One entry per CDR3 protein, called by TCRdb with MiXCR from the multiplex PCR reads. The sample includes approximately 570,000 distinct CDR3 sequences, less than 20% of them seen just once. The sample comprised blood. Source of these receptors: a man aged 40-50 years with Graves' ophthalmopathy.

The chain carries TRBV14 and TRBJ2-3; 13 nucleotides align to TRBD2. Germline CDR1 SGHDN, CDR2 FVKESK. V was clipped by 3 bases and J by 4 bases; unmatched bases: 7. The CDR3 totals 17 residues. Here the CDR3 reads CASSHQLAGGGADTQYF. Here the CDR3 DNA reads TGTGCCAGCAGCCACCAACTAGCGGGAGGGGGAGCAGATACGCAGTATTTT.

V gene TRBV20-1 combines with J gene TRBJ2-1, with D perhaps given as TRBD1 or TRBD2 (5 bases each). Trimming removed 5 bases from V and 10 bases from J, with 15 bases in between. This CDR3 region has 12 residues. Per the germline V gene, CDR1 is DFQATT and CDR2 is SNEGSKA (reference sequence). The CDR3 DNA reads TGCAGTGCTGAGGACGGGGCCTACGAGCAGTTCTTC. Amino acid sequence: CSAEDGAYEQFF.

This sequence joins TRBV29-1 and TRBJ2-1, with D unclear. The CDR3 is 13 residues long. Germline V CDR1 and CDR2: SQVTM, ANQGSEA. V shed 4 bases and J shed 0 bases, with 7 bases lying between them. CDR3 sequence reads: CSVAVDSYNEQFF. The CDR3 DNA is TGCAGCGTTGCTGTGGACTCCTACAATGAGCAGTTCTTC.

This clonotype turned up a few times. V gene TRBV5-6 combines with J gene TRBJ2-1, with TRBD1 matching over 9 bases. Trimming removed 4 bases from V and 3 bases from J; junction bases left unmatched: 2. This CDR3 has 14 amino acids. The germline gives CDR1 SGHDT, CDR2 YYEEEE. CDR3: CASSRTGDYNEQFF. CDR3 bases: TGTGCCAGCAGCAGGACAGGGGACTACAATGAGCAGTTCTTC.

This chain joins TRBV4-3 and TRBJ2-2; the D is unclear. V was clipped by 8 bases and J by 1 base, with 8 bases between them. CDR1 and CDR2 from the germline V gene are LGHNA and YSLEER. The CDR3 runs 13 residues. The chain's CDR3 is CASSWGNTGELFF. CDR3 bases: TGCGCCAGCTCTTGGGGGAACACCGGGGAGCTGTTTTTT.

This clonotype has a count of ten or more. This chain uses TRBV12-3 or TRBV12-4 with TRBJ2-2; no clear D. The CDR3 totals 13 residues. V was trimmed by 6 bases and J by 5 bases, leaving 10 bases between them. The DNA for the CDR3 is TGTGCCAGCAGGACCAGGTGGACCGGGGAGCTGTTTTTT. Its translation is CASRTRWTGELFF.

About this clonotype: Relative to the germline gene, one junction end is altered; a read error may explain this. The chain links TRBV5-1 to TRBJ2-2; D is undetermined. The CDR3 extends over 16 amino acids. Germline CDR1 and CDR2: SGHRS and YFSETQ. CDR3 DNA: TGTGCCAGCAGCTTGGCCGGGCGCGGGAACACCGGGGAGCTGTTTTTT. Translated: CASSLAGRGNTGELFF. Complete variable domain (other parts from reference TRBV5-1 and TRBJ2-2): KAGVTQTPRYLIKTRGQQVTLSCSPISGHRSVSWYQQTPGQGLQFLFEYFSETQRNKGNFPGRFSGRQFSNSRSEMNVSTLELGDSALYLCASSLAGRGNTGELFFGEGSRLTVL.

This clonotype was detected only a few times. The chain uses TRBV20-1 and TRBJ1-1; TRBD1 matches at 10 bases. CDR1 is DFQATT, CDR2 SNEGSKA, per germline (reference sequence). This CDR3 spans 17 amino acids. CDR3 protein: CRAGAGQGYEQRTEAFF. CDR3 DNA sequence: TGCAGGGCAGGAGCGGGACAGGGGTACGAACAGCGTACTGAAGCTTTCTTT.

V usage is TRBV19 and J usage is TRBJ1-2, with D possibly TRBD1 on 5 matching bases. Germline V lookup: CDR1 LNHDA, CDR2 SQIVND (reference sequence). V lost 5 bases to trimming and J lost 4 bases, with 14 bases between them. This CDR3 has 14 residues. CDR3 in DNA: TGTGCCAGTAGTCCTGGTAGGACACCCTATGGCTACACCTTC. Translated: CASSPGRTPYGYTF. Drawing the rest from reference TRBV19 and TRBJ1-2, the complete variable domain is DGGITQSPKYLFRKEGQNVTLSCEQNLNHDAMYWYRQDPGQGLRLIYYSQIVNDFQKGDIAEGYSVSREKKESFPLTVTSAQKNPTAFYLCASSPGRTPYGYTFGSGTRLTVV.

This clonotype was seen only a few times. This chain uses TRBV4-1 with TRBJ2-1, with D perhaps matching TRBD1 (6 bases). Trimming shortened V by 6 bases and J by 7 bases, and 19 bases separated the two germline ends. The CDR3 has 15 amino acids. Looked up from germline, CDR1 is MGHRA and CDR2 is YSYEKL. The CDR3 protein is CASSLTGTRENEQFF. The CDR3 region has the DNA TGCGCCAGCAGTCTTACCGGGACACGAGAAAATGAGCAGTTCTTC.

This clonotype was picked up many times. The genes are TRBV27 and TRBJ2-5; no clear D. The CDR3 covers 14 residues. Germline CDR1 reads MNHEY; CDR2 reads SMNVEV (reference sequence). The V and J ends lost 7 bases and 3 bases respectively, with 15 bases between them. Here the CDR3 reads CASMSPSRKETQYF. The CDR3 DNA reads TGTGCCAGCATGTCCCCGTCAAGAAAAGAGACCCAGTACTTC.

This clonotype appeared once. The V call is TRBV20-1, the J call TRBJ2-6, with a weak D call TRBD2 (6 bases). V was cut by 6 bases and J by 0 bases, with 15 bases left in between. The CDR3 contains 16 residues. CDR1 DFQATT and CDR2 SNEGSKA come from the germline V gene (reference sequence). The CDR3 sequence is CSAARDSSSGANVLTF. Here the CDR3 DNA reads TGCAGTGCGGCCCGGGACTCCAGCTCTGGGGCCAACGTCCTGACTTTC.

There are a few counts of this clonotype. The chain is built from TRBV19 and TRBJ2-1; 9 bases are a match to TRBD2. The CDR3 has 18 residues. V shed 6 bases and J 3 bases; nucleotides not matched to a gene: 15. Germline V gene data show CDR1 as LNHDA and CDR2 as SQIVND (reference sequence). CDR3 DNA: TGTGCCAGTAGCTGGCTAGCGGGACACTACTGGGACTACAATGAGCAGTTCTTC. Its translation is CASSWLAGHYWDYNEQFF.

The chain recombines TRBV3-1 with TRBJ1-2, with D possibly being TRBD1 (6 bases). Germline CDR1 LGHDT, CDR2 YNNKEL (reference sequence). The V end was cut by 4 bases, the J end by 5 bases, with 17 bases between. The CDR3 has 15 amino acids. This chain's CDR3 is CASSLQGGSQYGYTF. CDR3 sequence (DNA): TGTGCCAGCAGCCTCCAAGGGGGGTCCCAGTATGGCTACACCTTC.

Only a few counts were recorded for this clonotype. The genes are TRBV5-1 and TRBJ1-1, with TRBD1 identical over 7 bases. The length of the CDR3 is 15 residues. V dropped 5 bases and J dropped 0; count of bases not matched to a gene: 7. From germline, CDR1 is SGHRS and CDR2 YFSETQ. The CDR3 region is CASREGASLNTEAFF. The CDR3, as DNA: TGCGCCAGCAGAGAGGGGGCGTCTCTGAACACTGAAGCTTTCTTT.

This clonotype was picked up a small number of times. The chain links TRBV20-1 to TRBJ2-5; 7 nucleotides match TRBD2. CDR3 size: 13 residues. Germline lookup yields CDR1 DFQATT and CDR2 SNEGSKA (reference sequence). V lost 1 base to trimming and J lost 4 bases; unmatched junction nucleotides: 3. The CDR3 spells CSARGASGETQYF. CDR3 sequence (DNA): TGCAGTGCTAGAGGGGCTAGCGGAGAGACCCAGTACTTC.

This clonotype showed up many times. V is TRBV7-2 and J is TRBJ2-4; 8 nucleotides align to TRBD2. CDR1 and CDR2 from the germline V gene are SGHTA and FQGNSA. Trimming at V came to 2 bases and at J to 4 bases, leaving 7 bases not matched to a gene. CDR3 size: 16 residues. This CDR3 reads CASSLMTGTRKNIQYF. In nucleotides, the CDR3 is TGTGCCAGCAGCTTAATGACCGGGACTAGAAAAAACATTCAGTACTTC.

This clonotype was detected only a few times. CDR3 amino acids: CASSPKTPYEQYF. For the CDR3, the DNA is TGTGCCAGCAGTCCCAAGACCCCCTACGAGCAGTACTTC. The chain couples TRBV6-1 to TRBJ2-7; no definite D call. Germline V gene sequence: CDR1 MNHNS, CDR2 SASEGT. The CDR3 consists of 13 residues. The V gene lost 5 bases and the J gene lost 2 bases, with 10 bases spanning the gap.

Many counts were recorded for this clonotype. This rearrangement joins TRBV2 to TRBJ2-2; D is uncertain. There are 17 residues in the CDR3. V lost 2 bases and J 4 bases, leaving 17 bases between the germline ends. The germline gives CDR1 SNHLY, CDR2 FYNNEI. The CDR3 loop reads CASSELPPGYSTGELFF. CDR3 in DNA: TGTGCCAGCAGTGAACTCCCCCCTGGGTATAGCACCGGGGAGCTGTTTTTT.

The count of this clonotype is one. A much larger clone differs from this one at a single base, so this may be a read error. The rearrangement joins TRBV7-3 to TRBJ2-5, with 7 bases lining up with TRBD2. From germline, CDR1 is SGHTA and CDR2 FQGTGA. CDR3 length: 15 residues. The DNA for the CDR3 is TGTGCCAGCAGCTTAACTGGCGGGGGAGGAGAGACCCGGTACTTC. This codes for CASSLTGGGGETRYF.

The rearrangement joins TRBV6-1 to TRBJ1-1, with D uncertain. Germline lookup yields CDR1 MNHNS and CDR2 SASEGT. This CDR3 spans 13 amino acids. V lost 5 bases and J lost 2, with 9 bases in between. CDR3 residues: CASSSQRNTEAFF. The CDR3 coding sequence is TGTGCCAGCAGTTCACAGAGAAACACTGAAGCTTTCTTT.

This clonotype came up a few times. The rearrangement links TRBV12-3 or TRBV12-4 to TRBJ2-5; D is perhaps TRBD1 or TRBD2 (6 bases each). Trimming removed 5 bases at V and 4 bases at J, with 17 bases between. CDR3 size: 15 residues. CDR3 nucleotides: TGTGCCAGCAGTCCTAGGGGGGATGGACGAGAGACCCAGTACTTC. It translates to CASSPRGDGRETQYF.

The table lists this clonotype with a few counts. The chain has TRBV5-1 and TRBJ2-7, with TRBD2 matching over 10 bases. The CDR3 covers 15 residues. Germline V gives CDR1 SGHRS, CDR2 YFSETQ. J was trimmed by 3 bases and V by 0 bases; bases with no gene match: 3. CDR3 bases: TGCGCCAGCAGCTTGGAGACTAGCGGGCTCTACGAGCAGTACTTC. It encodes CASSLETSGLYEQYF.

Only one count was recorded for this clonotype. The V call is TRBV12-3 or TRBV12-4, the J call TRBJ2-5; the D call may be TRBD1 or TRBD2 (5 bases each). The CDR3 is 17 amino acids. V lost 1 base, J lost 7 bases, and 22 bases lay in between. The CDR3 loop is CASSLGTGTPERWTQYF. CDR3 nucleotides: TGTGCCAGCAGTTTAGGTACCGGGACGCCGGAGAGGTGGACCCAGTACTTC.

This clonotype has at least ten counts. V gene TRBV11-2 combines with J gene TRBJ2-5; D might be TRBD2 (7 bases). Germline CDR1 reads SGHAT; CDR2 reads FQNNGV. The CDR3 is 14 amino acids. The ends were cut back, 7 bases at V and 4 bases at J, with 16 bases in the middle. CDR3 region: CASTPGGPGETQYF. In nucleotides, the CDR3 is TGTGCCAGCACCCCCGGGGGGCCGGGAGAGACCCAGTACTTC.

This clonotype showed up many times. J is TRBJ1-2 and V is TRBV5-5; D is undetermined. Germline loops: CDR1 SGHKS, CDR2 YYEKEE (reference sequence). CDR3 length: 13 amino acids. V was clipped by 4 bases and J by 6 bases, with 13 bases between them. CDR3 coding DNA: TGTGCCAGCAGCGAGGAGGTGCTGGATGGCTACACCTTC. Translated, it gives CASSEEVLDGYTF.

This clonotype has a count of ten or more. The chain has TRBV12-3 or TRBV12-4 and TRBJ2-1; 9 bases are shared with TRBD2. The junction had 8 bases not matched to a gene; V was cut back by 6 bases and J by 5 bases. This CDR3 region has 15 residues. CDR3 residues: CASRRAGGRDNEQFF. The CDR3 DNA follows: TGTGCCAGCAGGCGAGCGGGGGGCCGCGACAATGAGCAGTTCTTC.